This T cell receptor (beta chain) was identified during a study of CD8 T cells in Susac syndrome. It was with random hexamers that about 0.45 to 1 ug RNA was reverse transcribed. Coverage of TCR beta CDR3 amplification by immunoSEQ multiplex PCR extended to 54 Vbeta and 13 Jbeta. Via MiXCR, TCRdb re-called the immunoSEQ multiplex PCR reads, giving one row per CDR3 protein. The sample holds approximately 120,000 distinct CDR3 sequences, approximately 96% seen once. CDR1 DFQATT and CDR2 SNEGSKA come from the germline V gene (reference sequence). Trimming stripped 5 bases from V and 2 bases from J, with 12 bases between. The CDR3 is 13 residues long.

This TCR came from a human donor in good health. Input material: CD4+ T cells from PBMCs. V usage is TRBV20-1 and J usage is TRBJ1-1, with a tentative D call TRBD1 (5 bases). CDR3 nucleotide sequence: TGCAGTGCTCCTGCAGGGCCCAACACTGAAGCTTTCTTT. Translating gives CSAPAGPNTEAFF.